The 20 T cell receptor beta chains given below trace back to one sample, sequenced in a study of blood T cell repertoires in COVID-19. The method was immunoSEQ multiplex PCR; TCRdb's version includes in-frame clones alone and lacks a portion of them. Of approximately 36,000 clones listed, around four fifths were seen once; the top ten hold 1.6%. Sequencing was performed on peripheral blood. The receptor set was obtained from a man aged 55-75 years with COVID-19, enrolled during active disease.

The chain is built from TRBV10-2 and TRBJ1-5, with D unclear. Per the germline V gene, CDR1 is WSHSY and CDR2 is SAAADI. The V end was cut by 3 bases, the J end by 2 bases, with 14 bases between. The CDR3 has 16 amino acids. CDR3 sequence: CASSDYLVVGNQPQHF. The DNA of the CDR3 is TGCGCCAGCAGTGATTATTTAGTGGTAGGCAATCAGCCCCAGCATTTT.

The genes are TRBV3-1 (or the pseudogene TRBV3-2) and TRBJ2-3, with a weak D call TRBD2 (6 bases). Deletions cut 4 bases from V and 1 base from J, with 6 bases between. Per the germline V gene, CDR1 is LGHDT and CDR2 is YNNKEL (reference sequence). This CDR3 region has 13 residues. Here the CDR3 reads CASSRRGTDTQYF. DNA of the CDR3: TGTGCCAGCAGCCGGAGGGGCACAGATACGCAGTATTTT.

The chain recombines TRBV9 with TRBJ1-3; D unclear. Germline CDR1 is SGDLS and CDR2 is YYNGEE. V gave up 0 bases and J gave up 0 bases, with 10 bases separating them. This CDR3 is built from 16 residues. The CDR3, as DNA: TGTGCCAGCAGCGTAGCAACGGGGAGCTCTGGAAACACCATATATTTT. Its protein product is CASSVATGSSGNTIYF.

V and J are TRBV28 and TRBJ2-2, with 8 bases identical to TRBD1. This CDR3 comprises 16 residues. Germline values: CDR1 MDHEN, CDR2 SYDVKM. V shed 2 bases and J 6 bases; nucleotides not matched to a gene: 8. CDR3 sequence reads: CASSLHRGKLSGELFF. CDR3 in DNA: TGTGCCAGCAGTTTACACAGGGGGAAGCTCTCCGGGGAGCTGTTTTTT.

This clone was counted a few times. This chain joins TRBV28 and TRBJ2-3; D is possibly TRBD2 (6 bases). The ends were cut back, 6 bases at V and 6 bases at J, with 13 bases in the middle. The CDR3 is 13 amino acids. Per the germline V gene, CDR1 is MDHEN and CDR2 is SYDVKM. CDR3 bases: TGTGCCAGCAGCCCCTCGGCGGGGGATACGCAGTATTTT. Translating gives CASSPSAGDTQYF. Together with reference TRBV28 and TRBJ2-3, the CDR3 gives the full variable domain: DVKVTQSSRYLVKRTGEKVFLECVQDMDHENMFWYRQDPGLGLRLIYFSYDVKMKEKGDIPEGYSVSREKKERFSLILESASTNQTSMYLCASSPSAGDTQYFGPGTRLTVL.

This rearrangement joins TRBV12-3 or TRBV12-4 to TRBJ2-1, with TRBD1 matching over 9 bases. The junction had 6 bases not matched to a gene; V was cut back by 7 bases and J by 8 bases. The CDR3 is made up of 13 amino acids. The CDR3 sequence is CASTPDRGYEQFF. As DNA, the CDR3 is TGTGCCAGCACCCCGGACAGGGGTTATGAGCAGTTCTTC.

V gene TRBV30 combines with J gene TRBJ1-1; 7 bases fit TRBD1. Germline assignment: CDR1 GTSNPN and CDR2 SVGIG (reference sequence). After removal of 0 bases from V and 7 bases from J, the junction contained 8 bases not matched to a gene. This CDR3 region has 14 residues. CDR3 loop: CAWSVAGGFGEAFF. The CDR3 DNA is TGTGCCTGGAGTGTCGCAGGGGGGTTTGGTGAAGCTTTCTTT.

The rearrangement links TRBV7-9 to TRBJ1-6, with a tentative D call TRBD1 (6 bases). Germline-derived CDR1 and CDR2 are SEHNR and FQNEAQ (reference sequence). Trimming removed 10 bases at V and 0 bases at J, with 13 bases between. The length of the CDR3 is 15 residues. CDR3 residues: CATQTGSSYNSPLHF. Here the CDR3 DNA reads TGTGCCACCCAAACAGGGAGCTCCTATAATTCACCCCTCCACTTT. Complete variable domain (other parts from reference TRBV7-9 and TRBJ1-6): DTGVSQNPRHKITKRGQNVTFRCDPISEHNRLYWYRQTLGQGPEFLTYFQNEAQLEKSRLLSDRFSAERPKGSFSTLEIQRTEQGDSAMYLCATQTGSSYNSPLHFGNGTRLTVT.

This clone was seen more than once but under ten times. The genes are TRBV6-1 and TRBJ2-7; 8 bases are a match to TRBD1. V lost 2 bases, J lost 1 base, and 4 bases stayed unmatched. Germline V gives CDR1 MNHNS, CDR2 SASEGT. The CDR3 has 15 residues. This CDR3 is CASSELDRASYEQYF. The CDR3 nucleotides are TGTGCCAGCAGTGAATTGGACAGGGCGTCCTACGAGCAGTACTTC.

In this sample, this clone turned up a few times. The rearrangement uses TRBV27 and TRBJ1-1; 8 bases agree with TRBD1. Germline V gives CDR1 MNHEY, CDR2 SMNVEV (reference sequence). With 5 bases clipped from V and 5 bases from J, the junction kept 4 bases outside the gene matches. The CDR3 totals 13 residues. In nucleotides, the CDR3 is TGTGCCAGCAGTCTTCAGGGGGCTACTGAAGCTTTCTTT. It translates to CASSLQGATEAFF.

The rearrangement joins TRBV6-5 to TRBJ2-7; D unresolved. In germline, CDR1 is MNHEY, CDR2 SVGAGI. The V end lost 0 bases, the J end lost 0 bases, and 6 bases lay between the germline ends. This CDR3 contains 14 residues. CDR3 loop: CASSYSRNSYEQYF. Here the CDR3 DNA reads TGTGCCAGCAGTTACTCGCGCAACTCCTACGAGCAGTACTTC.

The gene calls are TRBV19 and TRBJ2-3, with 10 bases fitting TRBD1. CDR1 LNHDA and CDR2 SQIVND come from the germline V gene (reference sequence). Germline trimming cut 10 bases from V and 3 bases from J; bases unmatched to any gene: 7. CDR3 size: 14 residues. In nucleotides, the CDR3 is TGTGCCACTAAGACAGGGGGCGCGACAGATACGCAGTATTTT. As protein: CATKTGGATDTQYF.

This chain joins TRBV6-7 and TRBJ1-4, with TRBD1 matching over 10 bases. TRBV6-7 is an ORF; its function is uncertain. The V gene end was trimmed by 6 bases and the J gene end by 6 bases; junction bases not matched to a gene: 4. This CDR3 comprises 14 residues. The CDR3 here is CASRPDRGDEKLFF. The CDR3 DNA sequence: TGTGCCAGCAGACCGGACAGGGGGGATGAAAAACTGTTTTTT.

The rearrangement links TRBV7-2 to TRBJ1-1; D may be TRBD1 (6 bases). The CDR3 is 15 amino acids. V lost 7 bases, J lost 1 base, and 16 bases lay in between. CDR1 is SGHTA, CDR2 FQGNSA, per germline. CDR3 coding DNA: TGTGCCAGCAACAGCGGGGGCGGATGGAACACTGAAGCTTTCTTT. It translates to CASNSGGGWNTEAFF. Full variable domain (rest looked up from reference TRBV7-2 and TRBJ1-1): GAGVSQSPSNKVTEKGKDVELRCDPISGHTALYWYRQSLGQGLEFLIYFQGNSAPDKSGLPSDRFSAERTGGSVSTLTIQRTQQEDSAVYLCASNSGGGWNTEAFFGQGTRLTVV.

The CDR3 DNA reads TGTGCCTGGAGCGGGGAGCCCAATCAGCCCCAGCATTTT. This encodes CAWSGEPNQPQHF. The V and J genes are TRBV30 and TRBJ1-5; D remains unclear. Trimming cost V 3 bases and J 3 bases, with 9 bases left between them. The germline CDR1 and CDR2 sequences are GTSNPN and SVGIG (reference sequence). The CDR3 loop spans 13 amino acids.

This CDR3 reads CASSPQGPTNYGYTF. CDR3 nucleotide sequence: TGTGCCAGCAGCCCACAGGGCCCCACTAACTATGGCTACACCTTC. This rearrangement joins TRBV7-2 to TRBJ1-2; a weak D match, TRBD1 (6 bases). V lost 5 bases, J lost 0 bases, and 13 bases lay in between. This CDR3 is 15 amino acids long. Germline V gives CDR1 SGHTA, CDR2 FQGNSA.

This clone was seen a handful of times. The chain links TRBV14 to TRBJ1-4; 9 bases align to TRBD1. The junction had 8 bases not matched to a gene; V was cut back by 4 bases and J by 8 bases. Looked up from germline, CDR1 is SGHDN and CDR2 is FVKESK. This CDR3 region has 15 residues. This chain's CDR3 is CASSPDRGRGEKLFF. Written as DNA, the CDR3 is TGTGCCAGCAGCCCAGACAGGGGGAGAGGAGAAAAACTGTTTTTT.

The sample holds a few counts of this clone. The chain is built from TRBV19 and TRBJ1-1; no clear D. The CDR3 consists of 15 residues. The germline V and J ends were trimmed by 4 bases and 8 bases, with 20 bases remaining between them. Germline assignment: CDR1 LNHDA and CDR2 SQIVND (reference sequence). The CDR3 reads CASSTHPRVGLEAFF. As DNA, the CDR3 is TGTGCCAGTAGTACCCACCCCCGGGTCGGCCTCGAAGCTTTCTTT.

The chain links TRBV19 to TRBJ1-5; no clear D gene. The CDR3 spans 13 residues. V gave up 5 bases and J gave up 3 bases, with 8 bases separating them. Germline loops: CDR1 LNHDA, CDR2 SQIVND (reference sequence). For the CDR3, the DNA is TGTGCCAGTAGTGACACTCTCAATCAGCCCCAGCATTTT. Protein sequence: CASSDTLNQPQHF.

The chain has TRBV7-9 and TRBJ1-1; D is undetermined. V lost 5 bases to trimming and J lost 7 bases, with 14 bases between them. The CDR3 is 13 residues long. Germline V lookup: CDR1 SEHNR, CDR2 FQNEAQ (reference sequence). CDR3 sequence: CASSRGVGVEAFF. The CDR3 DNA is TGTGCCAGCAGCCGTGGAGTCGGAGTTGAAGCTTTCTTT.